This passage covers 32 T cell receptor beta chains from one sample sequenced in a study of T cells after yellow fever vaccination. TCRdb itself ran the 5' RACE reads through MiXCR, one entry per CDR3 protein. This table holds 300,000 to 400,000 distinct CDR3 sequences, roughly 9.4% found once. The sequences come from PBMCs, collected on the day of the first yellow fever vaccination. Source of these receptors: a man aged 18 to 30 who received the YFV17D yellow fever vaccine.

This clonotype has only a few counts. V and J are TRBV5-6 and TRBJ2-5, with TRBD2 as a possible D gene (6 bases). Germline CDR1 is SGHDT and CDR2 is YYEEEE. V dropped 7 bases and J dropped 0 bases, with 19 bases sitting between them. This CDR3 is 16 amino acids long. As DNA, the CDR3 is TGTGCCAGCCAGCCTCCCCGGGGGACGTACCAAGAGACCCAGTACTTC. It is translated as CASQPPRGTYQETQYF.

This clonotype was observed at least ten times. CDR3 sequence: CASSFSVISYTF. DNA for the CDR3: TGTGCCAGCAGTTTTTCGGTTATCAGCTACACCTTC. The chain carries TRBV12-3 or TRBV12-4 and TRBJ1-2; D ambiguous. V was cut by 3 bases and J by 9 bases, with 11 bases left in between. This CDR3 is 12 amino acids long.

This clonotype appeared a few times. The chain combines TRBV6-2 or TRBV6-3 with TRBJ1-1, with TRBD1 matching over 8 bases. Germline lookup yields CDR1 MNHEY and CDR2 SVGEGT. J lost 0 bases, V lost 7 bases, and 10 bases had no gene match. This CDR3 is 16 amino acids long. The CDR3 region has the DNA TGTGCCAGCATCATACGACAGGGGTCTTTGAACACTGAAGCTTTCTTT. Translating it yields CASIIRQGSLNTEAFF.

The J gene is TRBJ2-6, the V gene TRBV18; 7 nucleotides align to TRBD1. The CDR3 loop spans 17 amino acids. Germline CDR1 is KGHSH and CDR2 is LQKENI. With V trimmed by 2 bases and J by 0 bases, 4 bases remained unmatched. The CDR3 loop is CASSPIRQGSGANVLTF. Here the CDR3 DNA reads TGTGCCAGCTCACCAATCCGACAGGGCTCTGGGGCCAACGTCCTGACTTTC.

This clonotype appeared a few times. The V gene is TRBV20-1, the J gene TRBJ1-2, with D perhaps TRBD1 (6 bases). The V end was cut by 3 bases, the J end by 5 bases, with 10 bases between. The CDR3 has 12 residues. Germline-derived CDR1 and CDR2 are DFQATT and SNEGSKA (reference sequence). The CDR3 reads CSARDSPYGYTF. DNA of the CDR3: TGCAGTGCTAGGGACAGTCCTTATGGCTACACCTTC.

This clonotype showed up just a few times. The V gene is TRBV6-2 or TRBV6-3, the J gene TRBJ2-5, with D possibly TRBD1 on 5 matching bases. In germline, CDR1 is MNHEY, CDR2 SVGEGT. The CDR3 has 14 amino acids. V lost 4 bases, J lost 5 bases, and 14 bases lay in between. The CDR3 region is CASSSLGRGETQYF. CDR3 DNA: TGTGCCAGCAGTTCCCTGGGGCGTGGGGAGACCCAGTACTTC.

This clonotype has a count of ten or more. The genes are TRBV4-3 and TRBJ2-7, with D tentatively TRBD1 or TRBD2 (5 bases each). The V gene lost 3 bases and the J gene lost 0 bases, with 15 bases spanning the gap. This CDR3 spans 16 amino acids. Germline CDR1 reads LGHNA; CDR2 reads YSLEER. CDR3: CASSQGRDGFSYEQYF. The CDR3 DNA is TGCGCCAGCAGCCAGGGCCGGGACGGGTTCTCCTACGAGCAGTACTTC.

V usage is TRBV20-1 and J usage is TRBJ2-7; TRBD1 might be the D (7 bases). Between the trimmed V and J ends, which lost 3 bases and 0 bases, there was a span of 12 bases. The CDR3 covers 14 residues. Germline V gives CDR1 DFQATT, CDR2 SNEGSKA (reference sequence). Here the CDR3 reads CSAREGASSYEQYF. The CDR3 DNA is TGCAGTGCTAGGGAGGGGGCGAGCTCCTACGAGCAGTACTTC.

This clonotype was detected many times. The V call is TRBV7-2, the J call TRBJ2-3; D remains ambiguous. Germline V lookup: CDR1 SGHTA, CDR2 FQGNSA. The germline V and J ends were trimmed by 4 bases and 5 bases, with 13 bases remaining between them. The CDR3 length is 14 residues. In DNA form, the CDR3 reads TGTGCCAGCAGCTCGCCGAATGTAGGAGATACGCAGTATTTT. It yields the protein CASSSPNVGDTQYF. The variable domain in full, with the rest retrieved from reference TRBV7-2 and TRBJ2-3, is GAGVSQSPSNKVTEKGKDVELRCDPISGHTALYWYRQSLGQGLEFLIYFQGNSAPDKSGLPSDRFSAERTGGSVSTLTIQRTQQEDSAVYLCASSSPNVGDTQYFGPGTRLTVL.

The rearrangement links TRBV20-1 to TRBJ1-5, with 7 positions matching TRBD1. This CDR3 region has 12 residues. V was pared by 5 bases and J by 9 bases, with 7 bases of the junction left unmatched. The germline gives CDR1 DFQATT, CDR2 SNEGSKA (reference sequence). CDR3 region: CSADTGDRPQHF. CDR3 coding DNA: TGCAGTGCTGATACAGGGGATCGGCCCCAGCATTTT.

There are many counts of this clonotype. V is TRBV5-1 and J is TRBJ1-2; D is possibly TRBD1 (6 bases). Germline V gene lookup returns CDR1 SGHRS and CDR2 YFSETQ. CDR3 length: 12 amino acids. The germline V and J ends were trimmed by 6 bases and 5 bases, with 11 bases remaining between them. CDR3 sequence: CASKEGEYGYTF. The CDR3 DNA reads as TGCGCCAGCAAAGAGGGGGAATATGGCTACACCTTC. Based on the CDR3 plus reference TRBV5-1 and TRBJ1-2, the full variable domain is KAGVTQTPRYLIKTRGQQVTLSCSPISGHRSVSWYQQTPGQGLQFLFEYFSETQRNKGNFPGRFSGRQFSNSRSEMNVSTLELGDSALYLCASKEGEYGYTFGSGTRLTVV.

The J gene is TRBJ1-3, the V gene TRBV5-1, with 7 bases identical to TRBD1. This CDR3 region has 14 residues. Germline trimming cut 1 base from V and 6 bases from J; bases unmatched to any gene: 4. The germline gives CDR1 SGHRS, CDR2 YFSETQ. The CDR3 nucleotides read TGCGCCAGCAGCTTGTGGGACAGCCAAAACACCATATATTTT. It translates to CASSLWDSQNTIYF.

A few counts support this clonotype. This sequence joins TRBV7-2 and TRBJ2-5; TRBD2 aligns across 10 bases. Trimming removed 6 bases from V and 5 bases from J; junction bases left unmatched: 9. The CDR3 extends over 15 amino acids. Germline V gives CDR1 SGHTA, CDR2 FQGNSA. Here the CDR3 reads CASRPGAGGLETQYF. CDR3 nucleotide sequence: TGTGCCAGCAGACCAGGAGCGGGGGGGCTGGAGACCCAGTACTTC.

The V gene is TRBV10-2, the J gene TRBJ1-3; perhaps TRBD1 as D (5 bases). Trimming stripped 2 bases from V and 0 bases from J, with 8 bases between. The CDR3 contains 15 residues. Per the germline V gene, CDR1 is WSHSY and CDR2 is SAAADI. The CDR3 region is CASSEGGSSGNTIYF. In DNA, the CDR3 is TGCGCCAGCAGTGAGGGGGGTAGCTCTGGAAACACCATATATTTT.

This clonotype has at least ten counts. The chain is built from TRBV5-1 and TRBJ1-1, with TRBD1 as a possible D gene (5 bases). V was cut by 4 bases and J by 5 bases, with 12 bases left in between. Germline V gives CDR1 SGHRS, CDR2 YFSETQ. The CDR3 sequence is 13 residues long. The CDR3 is CASSVVGDTEAFF. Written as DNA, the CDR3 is TGCGCCAGCAGCGTGGTAGGGGATACTGAAGCTTTCTTT.

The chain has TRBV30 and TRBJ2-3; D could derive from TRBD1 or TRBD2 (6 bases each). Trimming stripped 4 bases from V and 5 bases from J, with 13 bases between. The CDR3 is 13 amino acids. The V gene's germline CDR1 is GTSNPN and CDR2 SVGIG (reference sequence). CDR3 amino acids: CAWNRGLRDTQYF. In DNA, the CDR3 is TGTGCCTGGAATCGGGGGCTTCGAGATACGCAGTATTTT.

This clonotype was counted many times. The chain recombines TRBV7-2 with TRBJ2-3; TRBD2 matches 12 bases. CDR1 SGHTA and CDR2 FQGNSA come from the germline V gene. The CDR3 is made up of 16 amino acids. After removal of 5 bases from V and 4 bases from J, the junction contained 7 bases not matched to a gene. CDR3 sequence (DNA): TGTGCCAGCAGCACCTCTAGCGGGGGGGCCCCAGATACGCAGTATTTT. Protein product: CASSTSSGGAPDTQYF.

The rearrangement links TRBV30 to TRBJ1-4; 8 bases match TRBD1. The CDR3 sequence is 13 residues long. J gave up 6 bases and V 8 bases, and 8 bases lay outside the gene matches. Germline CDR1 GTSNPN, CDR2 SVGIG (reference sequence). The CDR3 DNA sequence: TGTGCCCGATCTTCGGGACAGGATGAAAAACTGTTTTTT. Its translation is CARSSGQDEKLFF.

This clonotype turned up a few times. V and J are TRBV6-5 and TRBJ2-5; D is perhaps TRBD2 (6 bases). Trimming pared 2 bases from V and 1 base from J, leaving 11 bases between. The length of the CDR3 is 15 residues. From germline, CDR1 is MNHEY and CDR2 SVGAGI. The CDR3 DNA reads TGTGCCAGCAGTTACCGGGGGTTAGTCCAAGAGACCCAGTACTTC. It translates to CASSYRGLVQETQYF.

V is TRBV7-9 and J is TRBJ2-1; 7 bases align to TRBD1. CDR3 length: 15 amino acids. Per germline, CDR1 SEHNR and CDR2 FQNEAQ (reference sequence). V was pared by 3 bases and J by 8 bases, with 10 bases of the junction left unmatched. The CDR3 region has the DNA TGTGCCAGCAGCTTGGGGCAGGGGGTTTTCCATGAGCAGTTCTTC. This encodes CASSLGQGVFHEQFF. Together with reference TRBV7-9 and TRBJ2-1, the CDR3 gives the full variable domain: DTGVSQNPRHKITKRGQNVTFRCDPISEHNRLYWYRQTLGQGPEFLTYFQNEAQLEKSRLLSDRFSAERPKGSFSTLEIQRTEQGDSAMYLCASSLGQGVFHEQFFGPGTRLTVL.

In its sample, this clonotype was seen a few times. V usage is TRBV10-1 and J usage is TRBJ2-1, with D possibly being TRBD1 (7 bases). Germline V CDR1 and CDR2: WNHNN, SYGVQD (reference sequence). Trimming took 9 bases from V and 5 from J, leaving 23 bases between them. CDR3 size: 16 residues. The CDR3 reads CARQDRLGGTHNEQFF. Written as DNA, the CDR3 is TGCGCCAGGCAGGACAGGCTTGGAGGGACCCACAATGAGCAGTTCTTC.

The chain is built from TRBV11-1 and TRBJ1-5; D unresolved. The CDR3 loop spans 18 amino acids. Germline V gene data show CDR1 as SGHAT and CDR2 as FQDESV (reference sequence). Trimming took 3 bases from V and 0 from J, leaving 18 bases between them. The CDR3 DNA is TGTGCCAGCAGCTTCTCCGCAGGAGGGTCGTATAGCAATCAGCCCCAGCATTTT. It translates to CASSFSAGGSYSNQPQHF. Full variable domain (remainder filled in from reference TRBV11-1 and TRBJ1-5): EAEVAQSPRYKITEKSQAVAFWCDPISGHATLYWYRQILGQGPELLVQFQDESVVDDSQLPKDRFSAERLKGVDSTLKIQPAELGDSAMYLCASSFSAGGSYSNQPQHFGDGTRLSIL.

CDR3 amino acids: CSAPRDEKTNYGYTF. The CDR3 bases are TGCAGTGCCCCCCGGGACGAGAAAACTAACTATGGCTACACCTTC. The chain links TRBV20-1 to TRBJ1-2, with D possibly TRBD1 on 5 matching bases. This CDR3 region has 15 residues. Germline CDR1 and CDR2: DFQATT and SNEGSKA (reference sequence). Between the trimmed V and J ends, which lost 6 bases and 0 bases, there was a span of 17 bases.

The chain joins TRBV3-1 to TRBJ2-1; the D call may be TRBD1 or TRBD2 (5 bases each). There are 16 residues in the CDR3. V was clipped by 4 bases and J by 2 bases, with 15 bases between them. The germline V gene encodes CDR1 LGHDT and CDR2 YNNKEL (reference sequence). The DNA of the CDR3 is TGTGCCAGCAGCCGTATACGGGGCCCGACCTACAATGAGCAGTTCTTC. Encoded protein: CASSRIRGPTYNEQFF.

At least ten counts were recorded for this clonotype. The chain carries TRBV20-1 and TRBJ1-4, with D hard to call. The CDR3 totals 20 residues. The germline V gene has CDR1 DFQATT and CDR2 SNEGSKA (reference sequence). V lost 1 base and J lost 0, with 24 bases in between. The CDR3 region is CSARASISTTKGATNEKLFF. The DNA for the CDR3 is TGCAGTGCTAGAGCCTCCATTTCGACCACAAAGGGAGCAACTAATGAAAAACTGTTTTTT.

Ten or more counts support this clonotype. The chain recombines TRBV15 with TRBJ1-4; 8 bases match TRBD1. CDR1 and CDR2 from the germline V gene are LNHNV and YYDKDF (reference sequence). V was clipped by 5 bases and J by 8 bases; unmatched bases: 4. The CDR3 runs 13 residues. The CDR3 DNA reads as TGTGCCACCAGCGGACAGGGTTGGGAAAAACTGTTTTTT. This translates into CATSGQGWEKLFF.

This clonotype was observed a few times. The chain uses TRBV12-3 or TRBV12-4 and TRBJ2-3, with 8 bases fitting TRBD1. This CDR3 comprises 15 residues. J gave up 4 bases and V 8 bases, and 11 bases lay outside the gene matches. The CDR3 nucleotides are TGTGCCAGCCTTGGTACGTCAGGGGGCGCAGATACGCAGTATTTT. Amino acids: CASLGTSGGADTQYF.

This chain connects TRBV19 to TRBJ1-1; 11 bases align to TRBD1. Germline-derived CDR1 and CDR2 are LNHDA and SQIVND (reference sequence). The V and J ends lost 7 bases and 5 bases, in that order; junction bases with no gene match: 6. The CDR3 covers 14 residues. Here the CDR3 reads CASTAGTGGTEAFF. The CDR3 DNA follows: TGTGCCAGTACCGCCGGGACAGGGGGGACTGAAGCTTTCTTT.

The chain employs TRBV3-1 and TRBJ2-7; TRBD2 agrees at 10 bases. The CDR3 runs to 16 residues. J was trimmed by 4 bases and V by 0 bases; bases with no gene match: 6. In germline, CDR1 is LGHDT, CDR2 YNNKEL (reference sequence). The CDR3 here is CASSQEPAGGLYEQYF. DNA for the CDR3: TGTGCCAGCAGCCAAGAACCAGCGGGGGGGCTTTACGAGCAGTACTTC.

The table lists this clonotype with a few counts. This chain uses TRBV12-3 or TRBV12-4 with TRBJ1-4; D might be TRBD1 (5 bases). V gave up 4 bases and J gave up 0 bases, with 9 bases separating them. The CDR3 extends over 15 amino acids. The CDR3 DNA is TGTGCCAGCAGTTCCGGAGGGGCAACTAATGAAAAACTGTTTTTT. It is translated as CASSSGGATNEKLFF.

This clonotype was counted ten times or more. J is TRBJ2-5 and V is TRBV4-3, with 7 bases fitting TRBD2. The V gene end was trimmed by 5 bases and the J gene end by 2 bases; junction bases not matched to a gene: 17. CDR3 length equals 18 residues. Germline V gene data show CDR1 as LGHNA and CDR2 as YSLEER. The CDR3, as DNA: TGCGCCAGCAGCGAAAAGCGGGGAGTCAGATCCTCTCAAGAGACCCAGTACTTC. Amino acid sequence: CASSEKRGVRSSQETQYF.

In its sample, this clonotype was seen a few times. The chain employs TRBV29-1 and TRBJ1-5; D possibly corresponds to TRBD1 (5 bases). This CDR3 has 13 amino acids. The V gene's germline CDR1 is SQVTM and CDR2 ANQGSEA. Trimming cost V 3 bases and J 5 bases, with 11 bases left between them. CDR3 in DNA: TGCAGCGTTGAGCAGGGTGGCGATCAGCCCCAGCATTTT. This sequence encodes CSVEQGGDQPQHF.